The 27 T cell receptor beta chains below were found in one sample sequenced in a study of cytomegalovirus exposure and HLA in healthy donors (dated by TCRdb to the late 2010s). Receptors were amplified or captured by the immunoSEQ multiplex PCR assay. For the multiplex PCR, a mixture combining 60 forward primers for TCR Vbeta segments and 13 reverse primers for TCR Jbeta segments was used. TCRdb carries this immuneACCESS record with in-frame sequences only. Its versions omit some clonotypes, under half of them owing to an unresolved V gene in the studies checked, with the rest unexplained. Counted in this sample were 85,000 to 120,000 clones; nearly 65% of them appeared once. The ten largest clones add up to around 4.8% of the sample. The sequenced sample was PBMCs. The receptors shown here come from a human donor in good health.

The chain is built from TRBV28 and TRBJ1-1; 11 bases are a match to TRBD1. The ends lost 2 bases at V and 4 bases at J; junction bases unmatched: 3. Looked up from germline, CDR1 is MDHEN and CDR2 is SYDVKM. There are 15 residues in the CDR3. The CDR3 sequence is CASSLPGTGGTEAFF. CDR3 nucleotide sequence: TGTGCCAGCAGTTTACCTGGGACAGGGGGCACTGAAGCTTTCTTT.

This clone was counted a few times. The chain recombines TRBV19 with TRBJ2-5, with 9 bases identical to TRBD1. The CDR3 length is 15 residues. Trimming took 3 bases from V and 2 from J; bases not matched to a gene: 4. In germline, CDR1 is LNHDA, CDR2 SQIVND (reference sequence). The CDR3 DNA reads TGTGCCAGTAGTATTGGGGACAGGGCTCAAGAGACCCAGTACTTC. It is translated as CASSIGDRAQETQYF.

The genes are TRBV2 and TRBJ2-3; D is ambiguous. CDR1 SNHLY and CDR2 FYNNEI come from the germline V gene. The V end was cut by 4 bases, the J end by 1 base, with 9 bases between. CDR3 length equals 14 residues. The CDR3: CASSAPGGTDTQYF. The CDR3 bases are TGTGCCAGCAGTGCTCCAGGTGGCACAGATACGCAGTATTTT.

This clone was picked up one time. The chain is built from TRBV7-9 and TRBJ2-7; tentative D call: TRBD2 (6 bases). CDR1 is SEHNR, CDR2 FQNEAQ, per germline (reference sequence). V dropped 1 base and J dropped 3 bases, with 7 bases sitting between them. The length of the CDR3 is 13 residues. CDR3 sequence: CASSLEAGYEQYF. CDR3 bases: TGTGCCAGCAGCTTAGAAGCGGGCTACGAGCAGTACTTC.

The chain links TRBV7-9 to TRBJ2-5; a possible D gene is TRBD1 (5 bases). V was clipped by 5 bases and J by 0 bases, with 13 bases between them. There are 15 residues in the CDR3. Germline V gene lookup returns CDR1 SEHNR and CDR2 FQNEAQ (reference sequence). In DNA form, the CDR3 reads TGTGCCAGCAGCCCGCCTACAGGTAACCAAGAGACCCAGTACTTC. Its protein is CASSPPTGNQETQYF.

V and J are TRBV5-1 and TRBJ2-7; tentatively, D is TRBD2 (5 bases). Germline V gene sequence: CDR1 SGHRS, CDR2 YFSETQ. The V gene lost 3 bases and the J gene lost 3 bases, with 10 bases spanning the gap. The CDR3 runs to 13 residues. In DNA, the CDR3 is TGCGCCAGCAGCTCTTCGGGGTTCTACGAGCAGTACTTC. Translating it yields CASSSSGFYEQYF.

The rearrangement joins TRBV7-9 to TRBJ1-6; 8 bases line up with TRBD1. The CDR3 runs to 13 residues. Trimming cost V 11 bases and J 8 bases; bases outside gene matches: 8. Germline values: CDR1 SEHNR, CDR2 FQNEAQ (reference sequence). This CDR3 reads CAGTTGGDSPLHF. The CDR3 nucleotides read TGTGCCGGGACAACAGGGGGTGATTCACCCCTCCACTTT.

This clone came up many times. The rearrangement uses TRBV10-3 and TRBJ2-7; 7 positions agree with TRBD1. Germline CDR1 and CDR2: ENHRY and SYGVKD. This CDR3 spans 15 amino acids. With 6 bases clipped from V and 3 bases from J, the junction kept 11 bases outside the gene matches. This CDR3 is CAISDRQGKNYEQYF. The DNA of the CDR3 is TGTGCCATCAGCGACCGACAGGGCAAAAACTACGAGCAGTACTTC.

The CDR3 spells CASSPWTGATGELFF. CDR3 bases: TGTGCCAGCTCACCATGGACAGGGGCCACCGGGGAGCTGTTTTTT. V and J are TRBV18 and TRBJ2-2, with 9 bases matching TRBD1. With 2 bases clipped from V and 4 bases from J, the junction kept 2 bases outside the gene matches. The CDR3 length is 15 residues. The germline V gene encodes CDR1 KGHSH and CDR2 LQKENI.

This chain joins TRBV29-1 and TRBJ2-3; maybe TRBD1 (6 bases). The CDR3 has 14 amino acids. The V and J ends lost 6 bases and 0 bases respectively, with 13 bases between them. In germline, CDR1 is SQVTM, CDR2 ANQGSEA. The chain's CDR3 is CSVAGATSTDTQYF. As DNA, the CDR3 is TGCAGCGTCGCAGGGGCGACGAGCACAGATACGCAGTATTTT.

The chain carries TRBV30 and TRBJ2-1, with D perhaps matching TRBD2 (7 bases). This CDR3 has 13 amino acids. Germline CDR1 is GTSNPN and CDR2 is SVGIG (reference sequence). V was trimmed by 5 bases and J by 15 bases, leaving 23 bases between them. CDR3 nucleotides: TGTGCCTGGGGAGGGGAGGGGGGAACTAGCTGGTTCTTC. This codes for CAWGGEGGTSWFF. The whole variable domain, filled in from reference TRBV30 and TRBJ2-1, reads SQTIHQWPATLVQPVGSPLSLECTVEGTSNPNLYWYRQAAGRGLQLLFYSVGIGQISSEVPQNLSASRPQDRQFILSSKKLLLSDSGFYLCAWGGEGGTSWFFGPGTRLTVL.

The rearrangement uses TRBV18 and TRBJ1-5; TRBD1 agrees at 9 bases. Looked up from germline, CDR1 is KGHSH and CDR2 is LQKENI. Trimming took 6 bases from V and 7 from J; bases not matched to a gene: 4. This CDR3 comprises 13 residues. The CDR3 sequence: CASSPDRGQPQHF. The DNA of the CDR3 is TGTGCCAGCTCCCCCGACAGGGGGCAGCCCCAGCATTTT.

The chain is built from TRBV6-6 and TRBJ2-7; no clear D gene. V was trimmed by 6 bases and J by 0 bases, leaving 6 bases between them. Germline CDR1 MNHNY, CDR2 SVGAGI (reference sequence). This CDR3 spans 12 amino acids. As DNA, the CDR3 is TGTGCCAGCAGCCCCCGCTCCTACGAGCAGTACTTC. As protein: CASSPRSYEQYF.

The rearrangement links TRBV30 to TRBJ1-2; 10 bases align to TRBD1. With 8 bases clipped from V and 4 bases from J, the junction kept 7 bases outside the gene matches. The CDR3 extends over 13 amino acids. Germline V gene data show CDR1 as GTSNPN and CDR2 as SVGIG (reference sequence). The CDR3 coding sequence is TGTGCCGGTGGACAGGGGGTTCCCTATGGCTACACCTTC. This codes for CAGGQGVPYGYTF.

This clone was detected only once. The rearrangement joins TRBV5-4 to TRBJ2-1, with 11 positions matching TRBD1. The CDR3 runs 17 residues. CDR1 is SGHNT, CDR2 YYREEE, per germline (reference sequence). The junction had 12 bases not matched to a gene; V was cut back by 4 bases and J by 6 bases. CDR3 sequence: CASSINLGQGVGNEQFF. CDR3 nucleotides: TGTGCCAGCAGCATTAATCTGGGACAGGGGGTAGGCAATGAGCAGTTCTTC.

The V gene is TRBV7-8, the J gene TRBJ2-6, with TRBD1 as a possible D gene (5 bases). V was pared by 4 bases and J by 1 base, with 8 bases between. Germline loops: CDR1 SGHVS, CDR2 FQNEAQ. The CDR3 sequence is 15 residues long. CDR3 bases: TGTGCCAGCAGCTCACAGGAGTCTGGGGCCAACGTCCTGACTTTC. It encodes CASSSQESGANVLTF.

The chain links TRBV7-9 to TRBJ2-1; 7 bases line up with TRBD2. The length of the CDR3 is 15 residues. Trimming took 2 bases from V and 9 from J; bases not matched to a gene: 10. The V gene's germline CDR1 is SEHNR and CDR2 FQNEAQ (reference sequence). CDR3: CASSLSAGEEIEQFF. CDR3 DNA: TGTGCCAGCAGCTTATCGGCGGGGGAAGAAATTGAGCAGTTCTTC.

V and J are TRBV9 and TRBJ2-2, with 11 bases matching TRBD2. The CDR3 has 17 amino acids. Unmatched junction bases numbered 7, after V lost 0 bases and J lost 6 bases. CDR1 is SGDLS and CDR2 is YYNGEE in the germline V gene. CDR3 region: CASSVGTSGSSAGELFF. The CDR3, as DNA: TGTGCCAGCAGCGTAGGCACTAGCGGGAGTTCCGCCGGGGAGCTGTTTTTT.

The rearrangement uses TRBV21-1 and TRBJ2-1; the listed D gene, TRBD2, was not tested against the DNA. TRBV21-1 is described as a pseudogene. This CDR3 has 15 amino acids. CDR3 sequence: CASSNWTRRFNEQFF. DNA of the CDR3: TGTGCCAGCAGCAATTGGACTAGGAGGTTCAATGAGCAGTTCTTC.

The chain carries TRBV30 and TRBJ1-4, with D maybe TRBD1 (5 bases). There are 12 residues in the CDR3. V was pared by 6 bases and J by 8 bases, with 13 bases between. CDR1 is GTSNPN, CDR2 SVGIG, per germline (reference sequence). CDR3 DNA sequence: TGTGCCTGTCAGGGTCGGAAAGAAAAACTGTTTTTT. This translates into CACQGRKEKLFF.

For the CDR3, the DNA is TGTGCCAGCAGCGAGGGAATCAATAATGAAAAACTGTTTTTT. Encoded protein: CASSEGINNEKLFF. V and J are TRBV7-4 and TRBJ1-4; unclear D gene. CDR3 length: 14 amino acids. V lost 5 bases to trimming and J lost 4 bases, with 11 bases between them. CDR1 is SGHVT and CDR2 is SQSDAQ in the germline V gene.

V is TRBV9 and J is TRBJ2-2; D possibly corresponds to TRBD2 (7 bases). V lost 7 bases to trimming and J lost 6 bases, with 13 bases between them. In germline, CDR1 is SGDLS, CDR2 YYNGEE. This CDR3 comprises 13 residues. The CDR3 reads CASGRGRSGELFF. The CDR3 DNA sequence: TGTGCCAGCGGGCGGGGGCGGTCCGGGGAGCTGTTTTTT. The full variable domain, with the rest looked up from reference TRBV9 and TRBJ2-2, is DSGVTQTPKHLITATGQRVTLRCSPRSGDLSVYWYQQSLDQGLQFLIQYYNGEERAKGNILERFSAQQFPDLHSELNLSSLELGDSALYFCASGRGRSGELFFGEGSRLTVL.

V and J are TRBV28 and TRBJ1-1, with a weak D call TRBD1 (6 bases). V was trimmed by 3 bases and J by 0 bases, leaving 11 bases between them. Germline V gene lookup returns CDR1 MDHEN and CDR2 SYDVKM. CDR3 size: 15 residues. The CDR3, as DNA: TGTGCCAGCAGTTTCCGACGGGACATGAACACTGAAGCTTTCTTT. It translates to CASSFRRDMNTEAFF.

CDR3 bases: TGTGCCAGCAGTGTACAGGGGGTCTCCTACGAGCAGTACTTC. This encodes CASSVQGVSYEQYF. V and J are TRBV7-9 and TRBJ2-7; 8 nucleotides line up with TRBD1. The CDR3 has 14 amino acids. The germline CDR1 and CDR2 sequences are SEHNR and FQNEAQ (reference sequence). Germline trimming cut 6 bases from V and 0 bases from J; bases unmatched to any gene: 4.

DNA of the CDR3: TGTGCCAGCGGCCGGGACAGAGGGCCAGATACGCAGTATTTT. This sequence encodes CASGRDRGPDTQYF. The chain combines TRBV2 with TRBJ2-3; 7 positions agree with TRBD1. The germline gives CDR1 SNHLY, CDR2 FYNNEI. After removal of 8 bases from V and 4 bases from J, the junction contained 9 bases not matched to a gene. The CDR3 runs to 14 residues. Full variable domain (outside the CDR3, taken from reference TRBV2 and TRBJ2-3): EPEVTQTPSHQVTQMGQEVILRCVPISNHLYFYWYRQILGQKVEFLVSFYNNEISEKSEIFDDQFSVERPDGSNFTLKIRSTKLEDSAMYFCASGRDRGPDTQYFGPGTRLTVL.

The V call is TRBV4-1, the J call TRBJ1-1, with 7 nucleotides matching TRBD1. Germline CDR1 and CDR2: MGHRA and YSYEKL. J was trimmed by 0 bases and V by 2 bases; bases with no gene match: 6. The CDR3 consists of 16 residues. This CDR3 reads CASSQLFGQVNTEAFF. DNA of the CDR3: TGCGCCAGCAGCCAACTTTTCGGACAGGTGAACACTGAAGCTTTCTTT.

This clone was observed a handful of times. The chain is built from TRBV5-1 and TRBJ2-3; possibly TRBD1 for D (6 bases). The CDR3 is 14 amino acids. Germline V gene lookup returns CDR1 SGHRS and CDR2 YFSETQ. V was clipped by 6 bases and J by 4 bases, with 15 bases between them. In DNA, the CDR3 is TGCGCCAGCACCCGGGGAAGGGGGTCAGATACGCAGTATTTT. It yields the protein CASTRGRGSDTQYF.